This TCR beta chain stems from a study of human thymus T cells. The method was immunoSEQ multiplex PCR; TCRdb's version includes in-frame clones alone and lacks a portion of them. The sample carries around 130,000 clones, around 94% recorded once. The CDR3 runs to 17 residues. V was pared by 0 bases and J by 3 bases, with 15 bases between. CDR1 and CDR2 from the germline V gene are LNHNV and YYDKDF (reference sequence). Study conclusions and caveats: Both thymic and peripheral blood repertoires showed apparently biased V and J usage.

In regard to this clone: Its target is unknown.

In corrective heart surgery, resections were taken, and these provided the thymus tissue. Donor material was obtained from healthy Finnish infants undergoing corrective surgery for congenital heart defects. This TCR derives from a boy in the first two years of life with a congenital heart defect but otherwise immunologically healthy. The chain carries TRBV15 and TRBJ2-1, with D perhaps matching TRBD2 (6 bases). What was sequenced was thymus tissue. In nucleotides, the CDR3 is TGTGCCACCAGCAGAGATGTTTTCGGGGGATTCTACAATGAGCAGTTCTTC. Protein: CATSRDVFGGFYNEQFF.